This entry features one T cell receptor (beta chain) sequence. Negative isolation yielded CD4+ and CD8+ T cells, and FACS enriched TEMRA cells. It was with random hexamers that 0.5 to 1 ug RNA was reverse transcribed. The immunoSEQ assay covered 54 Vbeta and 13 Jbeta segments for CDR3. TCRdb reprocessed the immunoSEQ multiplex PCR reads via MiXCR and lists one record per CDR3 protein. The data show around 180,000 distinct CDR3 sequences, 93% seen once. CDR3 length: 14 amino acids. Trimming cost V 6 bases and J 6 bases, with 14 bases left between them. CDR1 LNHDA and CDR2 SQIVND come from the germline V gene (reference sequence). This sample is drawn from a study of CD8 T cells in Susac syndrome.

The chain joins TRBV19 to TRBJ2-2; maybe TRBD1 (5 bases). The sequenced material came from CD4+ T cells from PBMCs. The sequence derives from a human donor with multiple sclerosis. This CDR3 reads CASREQGSAGELFF. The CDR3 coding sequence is TGTGCCAGTAGAGAGCAGGGTTCGGCCGGGGAGCTGTTTTTT. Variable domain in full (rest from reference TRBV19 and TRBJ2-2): DGGITQSPKYLFRKEGQNVTLSCEQNLNHDAMYWYRQDPGQGLRLIYYSQIVNDFQKGDIAEGYSVSREKKESFPLTVTSAQKNPTAFYLCASREQGSAGELFFGEGSRLTVL.